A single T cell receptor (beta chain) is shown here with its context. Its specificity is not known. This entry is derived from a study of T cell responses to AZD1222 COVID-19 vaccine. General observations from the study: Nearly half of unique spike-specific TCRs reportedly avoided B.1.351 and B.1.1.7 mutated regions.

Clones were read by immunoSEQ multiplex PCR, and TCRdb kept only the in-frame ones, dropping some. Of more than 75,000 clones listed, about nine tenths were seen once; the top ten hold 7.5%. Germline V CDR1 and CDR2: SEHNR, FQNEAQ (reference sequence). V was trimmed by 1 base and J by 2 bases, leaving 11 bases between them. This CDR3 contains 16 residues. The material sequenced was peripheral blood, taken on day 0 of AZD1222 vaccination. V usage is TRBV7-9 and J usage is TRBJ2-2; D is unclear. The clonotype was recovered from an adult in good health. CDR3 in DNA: TGTGCCAGCAGCTTAGGGTACCAGGATAACACCGGGGAGCTGTTTTTT. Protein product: CASSLGYQDNTGELFF.